The 9 T cell receptor beta chains below all came from one sample that was sequenced in a study of CXCR3-negative and CXCR3-positive naive CD8 T cells. UMI-labeled 5' RACE TRB cDNA libraries were prepared from the cells. TCRdb re-called the 5' RACE reads and catalogs CDR3 proteins one per entry, DNA excluded. The ten top clones account for 2% to 3%, within a sample of fewer than 10,000 distinct CDR3 sequences. Source material: naive CXCR3- CD8+ T cells from blood. Subset meaning: CD45RO-CCR7+CD27+CD95- naive CD8+ T cells lacking CXCR3 (TNR3-). The source is a human donor in good health. Some clones in this sample may be carry-over from other donors' samples.

This clonotype is labeled medium-sized based on frequency. The J gene is TRBJ2-7, the V gene TRBV25-1; with no DNA, the TCRdb D assignment of TRBD1 cannot be verified. Germline CDR1 and CDR2: MGHDK and SYGVNS. The CDR3 has 13 amino acids. The chain's CDR3 is CASKEAGGYEQYF.

This chain links TRBV29-1 with TRBJ2-1; TCRdb designates TRBD2, a call that cannot be tested without DNA. Germline V gives CDR1 SQVTM, CDR2 ANQGSEA. This CDR3 has 14 residues. The CDR3 is CSVGAGTNHNEQFF.

This chain's CDR3 is CASRPGQAYEQYF. The chain joins TRBV6-5 to TRBJ2-7; the D call from TCRdb, TRBD1, cannot be confirmed without DNA. The CDR3 sequence is 13 residues long. CDR1 is MNHEY, CDR2 SVGAGI, per germline.

This clonotype registers medium-sized by frequency. CDR3 region: CASSPDGTYEQYF. This chain uses TRBV5-1 with TRBJ2-7. Germline V CDR1 and CDR2: SGHRS, YFSETQ. The CDR3 has 13 residues.

This clonotype shows up as medium-sized by frequency. V is TRBV27 and J is TRBJ2-7; TCRdb returns TRBD1, unconfirmable since there is no DNA. In germline, CDR1 is MNHEY, CDR2 SMNVEV (reference sequence). This CDR3 region has 14 residues. The CDR3 spells CASSGAGQSYEQYF.

This chain uses TRBV28 with TRBJ2-7; no DNA is available, so the TRBD2 call from TCRdb remains unchecked. CDR1 and CDR2 (germline): MDHEN, SYDVKM. The CDR3 sequence is 13 residues long. The CDR3 region is CASTQTRRNEQYF.

Measured by frequency, this clonotype is medium-sized (0.01 to 0.1%). The chain carries TRBV25-1 and TRBJ1-2. The CDR3 covers 13 residues. CDR1 is MGHDK and CDR2 is SYGVNS in the germline V gene. This CDR3 reads CASSGPDDYGYTF.

In terms of frequency, this clonotype is medium-sized. This chain connects TRBV7-9 to TRBJ2-2. The CDR3 totals 13 residues. Germline V gives CDR1 SEHNR, CDR2 FQNEAQ (reference sequence). The CDR3 reads CASKELNTGELFF.

V gene TRBV12-3 or TRBV12-4 combines with J gene TRBJ2-7; TCRdb returns TRBD1, unconfirmable since there is no DNA. This CDR3 has 12 amino acids. CDR3 loop: CDSRTGLYEQYF.